Each of the 8 T cell receptor beta chains below was sequenced from the same sample in a study of T cell responses to AZD1222 COVID-19 vaccine. The protocol was immunoSEQ multiplex PCR, while the TCRdb copy is restricted to in-frame clones and leaves out a portion. Here the sample spans 90,000 to 100,000 clones, approximately 91% being singletons. Sequenced material: peripheral blood, taken 28 days after the second AZD1222 dose. Receptors were obtained from an adult who received the AZD1222 COVID-19 vaccine.

The V call is TRBV27, the J call TRBJ1-2; possible D gene TRBD1, 6 bases. Looked up from germline, CDR1 is MNHEY and CDR2 is SMNVEV (reference sequence). The CDR3 has 14 amino acids. The germline V and J ends were trimmed by 6 bases and 5 bases, with 16 bases remaining between them. The CDR3 DNA sequence: TGTGCCAGCAGCCTGGACAGAGACTCTTATGGCTACACCTTC. Protein product: CASSLDRDSYGYTF.

The rearrangement joins TRBV7-6 to TRBJ2-3; 13 bases line up with TRBD2. The CDR3 contains 16 residues. V dropped 5 bases and J dropped 3; count of bases not matched to a gene: 5. Germline V lookup: CDR1 SGHVS, CDR2 FNYEAQ. CDR3 in DNA: TGTGCCAGCAGCCAACTAGCGGGAGGGCCAACAGATACGCAGTATTTT. It translates to CASSQLAGGPTDTQYF.

CDR3 sequence reads: CASVGSEQGILLHGSYNSPLHF. The CDR3 nucleotides read TGCGCCAGCGTGGGTTCGGAACAGGGAATACTGCTGCATGGGTCCTATAATTCACCCCTCCACTTT. The genes are TRBV10-1 and TRBJ1-6; tentative D call: TRBD1 (6 bases). The length of the CDR3 is 22 residues. The V and J ends lost 8 bases and 1 base respectively, with 33 bases between them. CDR1 and CDR2 (germline): WNHNN, SYGVQD (reference sequence).

The J gene is TRBJ1-1, the V gene TRBV27, with 7 bases identical to TRBD1. There are 15 residues in the CDR3. V lost 7 bases to trimming and J lost 1 base; unmatched junction nucleotides: 9. Germline-derived CDR1 and CDR2 are MNHEY and SMNVEV (reference sequence). The CDR3 DNA reads TGTGCCAGCATACAATACAGGGGAAGGAACACTGAAGCTTTCTTT. Amino acid sequence: CASIQYRGRNTEAFF.

This clone was seen just once. This CDR3 reads CADTTGGGNQPQHF. The CDR3 DNA is TGTGCCGATACAACGGGAGGGGGCAATCAGCCCCAGCATTTT. The chain joins TRBV24-1 to TRBJ1-5; D is perhaps TRBD1 (5 bases). The CDR3 is 14 amino acids. Trimming pared 12 bases from V and 2 bases from J, leaving 16 bases between. CDR1 is KGHDR and CDR2 is SFDVKD in the germline V gene.

The chain couples TRBV6-6 to TRBJ1-2; D is unresolved. V lost 2 bases and J 8 bases, leaving 12 bases between the germline ends. The CDR3 totals 13 residues. Per germline, CDR1 MNHNY and CDR2 SVGAGI (reference sequence). This CDR3 reads CASSYVYGEGYTF. CDR3 DNA: TGTGCCAGCAGTTACGTGTATGGTGAGGGCTACACCTTC.

The chain carries TRBV9 and TRBJ1-1; the match to TRBD1 covers 8 bases. CDR1 SGDLS and CDR2 YYNGEE come from the germline V gene. This CDR3 spans 16 amino acids. Trimming cost V 5 bases and J 5 bases; bases outside gene matches: 14. The CDR3 region has the DNA TGTGCCAGCAGTCGGGGGGCAGGGGGCTTTGGTACTGAAGCTTTCTTT. Translation: CASSRGAGGFGTEAFF.

The rearrangement links TRBV9 to TRBJ1-1; weak D call: TRBD1 (6 bases). This CDR3 comprises 15 residues. Per the germline V gene, CDR1 is SGDLS and CDR2 is YYNGEE. The V end lost 4 bases, the J end lost 3 bases, and 16 bases lay between the germline ends. CDR3 DNA sequence: TGTGCCAGCAGCACACAGGAGGGGGGCTACACTGAAGCTTTCTTT. This sequence encodes CASSTQEGGYTEAFF.